The entry below gives a single T cell receptor (beta chain) sequence along with its context. The ends lost 1 base at V and 7 bases at J; junction bases unmatched: 12. Per the germline V gene, CDR1 is SQVTM and CDR2 is ANQGSEA. The CDR3 length is 15 residues. This specimen belongs to a study of cytomegalovirus exposure and HLA in healthy donors. Across the whole study: Early released data had about 85 million unique TCRs, all coming from HLA-typed donors.

This PCR relied on a set of 60 Vbeta primers and 13 Jbeta primers. Under the authors' procedure: An analysis that came later counted roughly 80 million unique TCR beta chains, around 12 million shared. TCRdb's copy holds only in-frame clones and misses some; the assay was immunoSEQ multiplex PCR. Clone size and the V and J calls come from that table; the DNA yielded D and trimming. Of under 150,000 clones in the sample, 75% to 80% were seen once. The origin of this receptor is a woman in her forties in good health and CMV-seropositive. This chain joins TRBV29-1 and TRBJ2-7, with 8 bases lining up with TRBD1. Sequenced: PBMCs. The CDR3 bases are TGCAGCGTTGAAGCCACCGGGACAGGCCCCGGGGAGCAGTACTTC. Encoded protein: CSVEATGTGPGEQYF.